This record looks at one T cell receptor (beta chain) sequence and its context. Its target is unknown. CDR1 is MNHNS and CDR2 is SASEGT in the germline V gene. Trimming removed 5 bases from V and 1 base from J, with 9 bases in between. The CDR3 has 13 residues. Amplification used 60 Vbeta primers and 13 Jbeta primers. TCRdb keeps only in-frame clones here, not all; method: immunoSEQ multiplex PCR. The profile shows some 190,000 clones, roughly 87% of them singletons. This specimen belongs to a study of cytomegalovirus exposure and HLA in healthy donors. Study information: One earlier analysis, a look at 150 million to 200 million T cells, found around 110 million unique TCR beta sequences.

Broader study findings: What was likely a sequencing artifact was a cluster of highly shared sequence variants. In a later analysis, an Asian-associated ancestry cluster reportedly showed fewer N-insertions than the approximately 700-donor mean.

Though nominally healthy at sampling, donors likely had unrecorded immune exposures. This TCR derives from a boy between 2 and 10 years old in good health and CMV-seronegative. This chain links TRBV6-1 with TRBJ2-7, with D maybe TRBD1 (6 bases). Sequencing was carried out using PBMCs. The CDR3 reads CASSPGQSYEQYF. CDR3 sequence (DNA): TGTGCCAGCAGTCCTGGACAGTCCTACGAGCAGTACTTC.